This passage covers 18 T cell receptor beta chains from one sample sequenced in a study of blood T cell repertoires in COVID-19. This table comes from immunoSEQ multiplex PCR, and its TCRdb copy is limited to in-frame clones, with some not included. Of some 460,000 clones listed, approximately 90% were seen once; the top ten hold around 4.4%. The sample comprised peripheral blood. Receptors originate from a woman aged 25 to 39 with acute or convalescent COVID-19.

A remark on this clone: The junction does not match germline at one end; this may be a read error. The chain is built from TRBV3-1 (or the pseudogene TRBV3-2) and TRBJ2-1; perhaps TRBD1 as D (5 bases). In germline, CDR1 is LGHDT, CDR2 YNNKEL (reference sequence). This CDR3 has 15 amino acids. The CDR3 sequence is CASTQYRSSYNEQFF. The CDR3 DNA is TGTGCCAGCACCCAATACAGGAGCTCCTACAATGAGCAGTTCTTC.

The rearrangement uses TRBV3-1 (or the pseudogene TRBV3-2) and TRBJ2-1; D may be TRBD2 (6 bases). CDR3 length: 13 residues. The germline V and J ends were trimmed by 9 bases and 4 bases, with 13 bases remaining between them. The germline gives CDR1 LGHDT, CDR2 YNNKEL (reference sequence). The CDR3 here is CASRGTWYNEQFF. The DNA of the CDR3 is TGTGCCAGTCGCGGGACTTGGTACAATGAGCAGTTCTTC.

J is TRBJ2-5 and V is TRBV6-5; a possible D gene is TRBD2 (6 bases). Germline CDR1 MNHEY, CDR2 SVGAGI. The CDR3 covers 14 residues. With 3 bases removed from V and 5 bases from J, the gap between germline ends came to 13 bases. The CDR3 DNA sequence: TGTGCCAGCAGTTATGAGGGAGGCCTGGAGACCCAGTACTTC. Encoded protein: CASSYEGGLETQYF.

Only one count was recorded for this clone. The chain is built from TRBV5-6 and TRBJ1-2, with TRBD1 matching 7 bases. Germline values: CDR1 SGHDT, CDR2 YYEEEE. The V gene end was trimmed by 4 bases and the J gene end by 2 bases; junction bases not matched to a gene: 8. The CDR3 is 15 residues long. The CDR3 sequence: CASSLFDRVNYGYTF. The CDR3 DNA sequence: TGTGCCAGCAGCCTGTTTGACAGGGTGAACTATGGCTACACCTTC.

The V gene is TRBV19, the J gene TRBJ2-3; no definite D call. V dropped 6 bases and J dropped 0 bases, with 10 bases sitting between them. The CDR3 contains 14 residues. Germline-derived CDR1 and CDR2 are LNHDA and SQIVND (reference sequence). CDR3 nucleotides: TGTGCCAGTAGCTACCTATTCAGCACAGATACGCAGTATTTT. Translating gives CASSYLFSTDTQYF.

This clone was seen a single time. DNA for the CDR3: TGTGCCAGTAGTATTAGCAGTTTTGCTGAAGCTTTCTTT. This codes for CASSISSFAEAFF. V usage is TRBV19 and J usage is TRBJ1-1, with unresolved D. Germline CDR1 is LNHDA and CDR2 is SQIVND (reference sequence). The CDR3 spans 13 residues. V was shortened by 3 bases and J by 6 bases, with 11 bases between the two germline ends.

This clone is a singleton in its sample. The chain uses TRBV3-1 (or the pseudogene TRBV3-2) and TRBJ2-7; 10 nucleotides align to TRBD1. The CDR3 is 15 residues long. V was pared by 3 bases and J by 6 bases, with 8 bases of the junction left unmatched. The V gene's germline CDR1 is LGHDT and CDR2 YNNKEL (reference sequence). CDR3 protein: CASSQAGTGVGEQYF. The CDR3 nucleotides read TGTGCCAGCAGCCAGGCCGGGACAGGGGTTGGCGAGCAGTACTTC.

The chain couples TRBV18 to TRBJ1-6; D ambiguous. The CDR3 spans 13 residues. Deletions cut 3 bases from V and 8 bases from J, with 8 bases between. Germline loops: CDR1 KGHSH, CDR2 LQKENI. Here the CDR3 reads CASSPVGDSPLHF. In DNA, the CDR3 is TGTGCCAGCTCACCTGTCGGGGATTCACCCCTCCACTTT. Combining the CDR3 with reference TRBV18 and TRBJ1-6 gives the whole variable domain NAGVMQNPRHLVRRRGQEARLRCSPMKGHSHVYWYRQLPEEGLKFMVYLQKENIIDESGMPKERFSAEFPKEGPSILRIQQVVRGDSAAYFCASSPVGDSPLHFGNGTRLTVT.

This clone was counted a few times. The rearrangement links TRBV19 to TRBJ2-2; 12 positions agree with TRBD2. The germline gives CDR1 LNHDA, CDR2 SQIVND (reference sequence). The CDR3 contains 16 residues. J was trimmed by 5 bases and V by 5 bases; bases with no gene match: 6. The DNA of the CDR3 is TGTGCCAGTAGTTCGACTAGCGGGGGACCTACCGGGGAGCTGTTTTTT. This gives the protein CASSSTSGGPTGELFF.

This chain uses TRBV5-8 with TRBJ2-3, with TRBD1 as a possible D gene (5 bases). Trimming removed 4 bases from V and 2 bases from J, with 17 bases in between. Germline V gene data show CDR1 as SGHTS and CDR2 as YDEGEE. The CDR3 runs 16 residues. CDR3 sequence reads: CASSRAIDRHTDTQYF. The CDR3 DNA sequence: TGTGCCAGCAGCCGGGCCATCGACAGACACACAGATACGCAGTATTTT.

The V call is TRBV5-1, the J call TRBJ2-7, with 9 nucleotides matching TRBD2. The CDR3 is 15 residues long. From germline, CDR1 is SGHRS and CDR2 YFSETQ. The trim removed 3 bases at V and 3 bases at J, leaving 7 bases unmatched. CDR3 sequence reads: CASSYLSGGSYEQYF. DNA for the CDR3: TGCGCCAGCAGCTACCTTAGCGGGGGTAGCTACGAGCAGTACTTC.

The DNA of the CDR3 is TGTGCCAGTAGTAAAACGTGGAGGGGAGGGTTCTACGAGCAGTACTTC. Its translation: CASSKTWRGGFYEQYF. The gene calls are TRBV19 and TRBJ2-7; 7 nucleotides line up with TRBD2. Germline CDR1 reads LNHDA; CDR2 reads SQIVND (reference sequence). The CDR3 totals 16 residues. V lost 4 bases, J lost 3 bases, and 12 bases stayed unmatched.

This clone was observed a single time. The rearrangement uses TRBV6-5 and TRBJ1-4, with 8 bases identical to TRBD1. J was trimmed by 7 bases and V by 2 bases; bases with no gene match: 6. The germline gives CDR1 MNHEY, CDR2 SVGAGI. This CDR3 is built from 15 residues. As DNA, the CDR3 is TGTGCCAGCAGTTACAGACAGGGGATAGGTGAAAAACTGTTTTTT. It translates to CASSYRQGIGEKLFF.

The rearrangement joins TRBV5-8 to TRBJ1-4; 8 nucleotides agree with TRBD1. CDR1 and CDR2 from the germline V gene are SGHTS and YDEGEE. V shed 4 bases and J 3 bases; nucleotides not matched to a gene: 14. This CDR3 is 18 amino acids long. The CDR3 DNA reads TGTGCCAGCAGCCAGGCGGACAGGGCCCTTATCTCTAATGAAAAACTGTTTTTT. As protein: CASSQADRALISNEKLFF.

The V and J genes are TRBV5-5 and TRBJ2-7; 8 bases align to TRBD1. Germline V gene data show CDR1 as SGHKS and CDR2 as YYEKEE (reference sequence). The CDR3 contains 15 residues. The junction had 7 bases not matched to a gene; V was cut back by 3 bases and J by 2 bases. For the CDR3, the DNA is TGTGCCAGCAGCTCCGGACAGGGTAGGACCTACGAGCAGTACTTC. Its protein product is CASSSGQGRTYEQYF.

The chain uses TRBV5-1 and TRBJ1-1; D call uncertain. This CDR3 is built from 13 residues. The germline V gene encodes CDR1 SGHRS and CDR2 YFSETQ. Trimming took 2 bases from V and 3 from J, leaving 8 bases between them. The CDR3 here is CASSLRVDTEAFF. The CDR3 DNA reads TGCGCCAGCAGCTTAAGAGTTGACACTGAAGCTTTCTTT.

The chain is built from TRBV18 and TRBJ2-7, with a tentative D call TRBD2 (5 bases). Trimming pared 3 bases from V and 5 bases from J, leaving 14 bases between. Germline values: CDR1 KGHSH, CDR2 LQKENI. This CDR3 is built from 14 residues. DNA of the CDR3: TGTGCCAGCTCACCGAAGAGGGAAAAAAACGAGCAGTACTTC. As protein: CASSPKREKNEQYF.

This rearrangement joins TRBV4-1 to TRBJ2-7, with D possibly TRBD2 on 6 matching bases. Trimming cost V 4 bases and J 1 base, with 20 bases left between them. The CDR3 has 17 residues. Germline V lookup: CDR1 MGHRA, CDR2 YSYEKL. The CDR3: CASSLEGVGSWSYEQYF. The CDR3 DNA reads TGCGCCAGCAGCCTCGAGGGCGTCGGGAGTTGGTCCTACGAGCAGTACTTC.